Listed here are 14 T cell receptor beta chains from one sample, sequenced in a study of STAT5B mutations in CD4+ large granular lymphocyte leukemia. TCRdb's table, derived via immunoSEQ multiplex PCR, lists solely in-frame clones and lacks some. The profile shows about 21,000 clones, just over 70% of them singletons. The specimen sequenced was CD4+ T cells from blood buffy coats. These receptors were collected from a human donor in good health.

The V call is TRBV5-1, the J call TRBJ2-3, with no clear D. Trimming took 5 bases from V and 3 from J, leaving 13 bases between them. Germline lookup yields CDR1 SGHRS and CDR2 YFSETQ. The CDR3 has 14 residues. This CDR3 is CASRVISLTDTQYF. CDR3 coding DNA: TGCGCCAGCAGAGTTATTAGCTTAACAGATACGCAGTATTTT.

This clone is a singleton in its sample. The chain links TRBV29-1 to TRBJ2-3; 8 bases are a match to TRBD2. The CDR3 sequence is 14 residues long. V shed 6 bases, J shed 1 base, and the junction held 6 bases outside the gene matches. The germline V gene has CDR1 SQVTM and CDR2 ANQGSEA. For the CDR3, the DNA is TGCAGCGTCACCGGGAGGGCCGGCACAGATACGCAGTATTTT. This translates into CSVTGRAGTDTQYF.

The chain has TRBV19 and TRBJ2-5; D tentatively fits TRBD1 or TRBD2 (5 bases each). Germline values: CDR1 LNHDA, CDR2 SQIVND (reference sequence). This CDR3 contains 15 residues. Trimming took off 7 bases at V and 1 base at J, with 16 bases between the two ends. Here the CDR3 reads CASTSRGTGQETQYF. CDR3 bases: TGTGCCAGTACATCGAGGGGCACAGGCCAAGAGACCCAGTACTTC.

This clone has only a few counts. The genes are TRBV7-2 and TRBJ1-1, with 9 bases lining up with TRBD1. The CDR3 is made up of 13 amino acids. J was trimmed by 6 bases and V by 5 bases; bases with no gene match: 4. In germline, CDR1 is SGHTA, CDR2 FQGNSA. In DNA, the CDR3 is TGTGCCAGCAGCGTACAGGGGGCCGCTGAAGCTTTCTTT. It encodes CASSVQGAAEAFF.

The V call is TRBV2, the J call TRBJ1-1; possibly TRBD1 for D (6 bases). V was trimmed by 7 bases and J by 0 bases, leaving 21 bases between them. Germline V gene data show CDR1 as SNHLY and CDR2 as FYNNEI. This CDR3 contains 17 residues. This CDR3 reads CASILRGIGQVNTEAFF. The CDR3 coding sequence is TGTGCCAGCATCCTTAGGGGGATCGGTCAGGTGAACACTGAAGCTTTCTTT. Full variable domain (remainder filled in from reference TRBV2 and TRBJ1-1): EPEVTQTPSHQVTQMGQEVILRCVPISNHLYFYWYRQILGQKVEFLVSFYNNEISEKSEIFDDQFSVERPDGSNFTLKIRSTKLEDSAMYFCASILRGIGQVNTEAFFGQGTRLTVV.

This chain joins TRBV25-1 and TRBJ2-1; possible D gene TRBD2, 5 bases. The germline gives CDR1 MGHDK, CDR2 SYGVNS. There are 13 residues in the CDR3. V was shortened by 7 bases and J by 4 bases, with 11 bases between the two germline ends. The CDR3 nucleotides read TGTGCCAGCACGAGCGGTACATACAATGAGCAGTTCTTC. Translating it yields CASTSGTYNEQFF.

The V gene is TRBV19, the J gene TRBJ2-5; the D call may be TRBD1 or TRBD2 (6 bases each). Germline V lookup: CDR1 LNHDA, CDR2 SQIVND (reference sequence). V gave up 4 bases and J gave up 5 bases, with 14 bases separating them. The CDR3 covers 14 residues. CDR3 in amino acids: CASSTTGRRETQYF. DNA of the CDR3: TGTGCCAGTAGTACAACAGGGAGGCGCGAGACCCAGTACTTC.

The chain couples TRBV12-5 to TRBJ1-2, with D hard to call. This CDR3 has 15 residues. Germline V gene data show CDR1 as LGHNT and CDR2 as FRNRAP. Deletions cut 8 bases from V and 3 bases from J, with 19 bases between. DNA of the CDR3: TGTGCTAGTAAACCTAGGTACTTTGAAGACTATGGCTACACCTTC. This encodes CASKPRYFEDYGYTF.

The chain couples TRBV5-1 to TRBJ1-1, with D possibly matching TRBD1 (5 bases). Trimming removed 1 base at V and 1 base at J, with 8 bases between. The length of the CDR3 is 14 residues. The V gene's germline CDR1 is SGHRS and CDR2 YFSETQ. CDR3 sequence: CASSLKGQNTEAFF. CDR3 nucleotides: TGCGCCAGCAGCTTGAAGGGGCAGAACACTGAAGCTTTCTTT.

This clone was detected only a few times. The rearrangement joins TRBV7-7 to TRBJ2-2; 9 bases are a match to TRBD1. CDR3 length: 15 residues. In germline, CDR1 is SSHAT, CDR2 FNYEAQ (reference sequence). CDR3 in DNA: TGTGCTAGCGCTGTCGGGACAGGGCACACCGGGGAGCTGTTTTTT. It encodes CASAVGTGHTGELFF.

This clone was seen once. V is TRBV5-1 and J is TRBJ2-5, with D possibly matching TRBD2 (7 bases). The CDR3 extends over 16 amino acids. The germline V gene has CDR1 SGHRS and CDR2 YFSETQ. Trimming stripped 3 bases from V and 2 bases from J, with 17 bases between. Here the CDR3 reads CASSWGVGGGQETQYF. The CDR3 coding sequence is TGCGCCAGCAGCTGGGGAGTGGGAGGGGGTCAAGAGACCCAGTACTTC.

J is TRBJ1-5 and V is TRBV6-6; no clear D gene. The V gene's germline CDR1 is MNHNY and CDR2 SVGAGI (reference sequence). CDR3 length equals 14 residues. V gave up 6 bases and J gave up 0 bases, with 9 bases separating them. The CDR3: CASSSFYSNQPQHF. In DNA, the CDR3 is TGTGCCAGCAGCTCCTTTTATAGCAATCAGCCCCAGCATTTT.

The chain is built from TRBV27 and TRBJ2-7; 9 nucleotides match TRBD1. The germline gives CDR1 MNHEY, CDR2 SMNVEV (reference sequence). The CDR3 has 15 amino acids. Germline trimming cut 5 bases from V and 1 base from J; bases unmatched to any gene: 6. CDR3 protein: CASSLGTGWSYEQYF. The CDR3 coding sequence is TGTGCCAGCAGTCTGGGGACAGGGTGGTCCTACGAGCAGTACTTC.

The V gene is TRBV11-2, the J gene TRBJ2-5, with TRBD2 as a possible D gene (7 bases). The V gene lost 4 bases and the J gene lost 1 base, with 16 bases spanning the gap. The CDR3 has 16 residues. Germline V gives CDR1 SGHAT, CDR2 FQNNGV. The chain's CDR3 is CASSSTGGGGQETQYF. The CDR3 nucleotides are TGTGCCAGCAGCTCGACGGGAGGAGGGGGCCAAGAGACCCAGTACTTC.